The source of this T cell receptor (beta chain) is a study of early T cells in non-severe SARS-CoV-2 infection. Study in general: Sequencing was performed on bulk RNA from unsorted whole blood, leaving chains unpaired.

Findings and caveats of the study: VDJdb-based annotation leaned toward anti-spike CD8 responses and missed private and CD4 specificities.

This clonotype came up many times. Its specificity is not known. Attachment of unique molecular identifiers was made to individual cDNA molecules. In TCRdb, the 5' RACE reads were re-called with MiXCR into one record per CDR3 protein. Here the sample spans roughly 26,000 distinct CDR3 sequences, roughly 4.1% being singletons. CDR1 is ENHRY, CDR2 SYGVKD, per germline. Losses at the gene ends were 5 bases for V and 3 bases for J; bases not matched to a gene: 6. The CDR3 is 16 amino acids. Sequenced: whole blood. The TCR originated in an adult who was a healthcare worker with PCR-confirmed SARS-CoV-2 infection or an uninfected control (not recorded which). The chain uses TRBV10-3 and TRBJ2-1, with 11 bases aligning to TRBD2. The CDR3: CAISTETSGIYNEQFF. In DNA form, the CDR3 reads TGTGCCATCAGTACCGAGACTAGCGGGATCTACAATGAGCAGTTCTTC.